One and the same sample provided the 21 T cell receptor beta chains below, sequenced in a study of CD8 T cells in Susac syndrome. The RNA, about 0.45 to 1 ug, was put through reverse transcription using random hexamers. TCRdb redid the calling of the immunoSEQ multiplex PCR reads with MiXCR, one entry per CDR3 protein. The sample has 150,000 to 200,000 distinct CDR3 sequences; more than 90% are singletons. Sequencing was done on a sample of CD4+ T cells from PBMCs. The receptors were gathered from a human donor in good health.

This clonotype was detected only a few times. The rearrangement joins TRBV6-1 to TRBJ1-2; D not certain. Germline lookup yields CDR1 MNHNS and CDR2 SASEGT. Trimming shortened V by 11 bases and J by 7 bases, and 17 bases separated the two germline ends. The CDR3 runs to 12 residues. The CDR3 sequence: CAVQAPPRGYTF. DNA of the CDR3: TGTGCCGTCCAGGCTCCACCACGTGGCTACACCTTC.

The rearrangement joins TRBV7-8 to TRBJ2-1; 9 bases fit TRBD2. Germline trimming cut 5 bases from V and 6 bases from J; bases unmatched to any gene: 11. The CDR3 loop spans 16 amino acids. CDR1 and CDR2 from the germline V gene are SGHVS and FQNEAQ. The CDR3 region is CASSPLAGGARNEQFF. The CDR3 coding sequence is TGTGCCAGCAGCCCACTGGCGGGGGGGGCCCGCAATGAGCAGTTCTTC.

The rearrangement joins TRBV12-3 or TRBV12-4 to TRBJ1-2; the D is unclear. The V and J ends lost 1 base and 7 bases respectively, with 13 bases between them. The CDR3 is 14 residues long. The CDR3: CASSLGTGFSGYTF. CDR3 DNA sequence: TGTGCCAGCAGTTTAGGGACCGGGTTTTCTGGCTACACCTTC.

The gene calls are TRBV20-1 and TRBJ2-1, with D maybe TRBD2 (5 bases). This CDR3 is built from 12 residues. The V gene lost 4 bases and the J gene lost 4 bases, with 8 bases spanning the gap. CDR1 is DFQATT and CDR2 is SNEGSKA in the germline V gene (reference sequence). DNA of the CDR3: TGCAGTGCTACGGAGCGGTACAATGAGCAGTTCTTC. Its translation is CSATERYNEQFF.

The chain employs TRBV5-1 and TRBJ2-5; TRBD1 or TRBD2 may be the D gene (5 bases each). Germline V gene lookup returns CDR1 SGHRS and CDR2 YFSETQ. Trimming removed 2 bases from V and 4 bases from J, with 12 bases in between. The CDR3 extends over 14 amino acids. This CDR3 reads CASSFTGAGETQYF. The CDR3 nucleotides read TGCGCCAGCAGCTTTACCGGGGCCGGAGAGACCCAGTACTTC.

Written as DNA, the CDR3 is TGCAGTGCTAGAGCGGACGGAGAGACCCAGTACTTC. Protein product: CSARADGETQYF. V usage is TRBV20-1 and J usage is TRBJ2-5; the D is unclear. V lost 1 base and J 4 bases, leaving 7 bases between the germline ends. The CDR3 is 12 amino acids. The germline V gene has CDR1 DFQATT and CDR2 SNEGSKA (reference sequence).

This clonotype has only one observation. The chain uses TRBV10-3 and TRBJ2-7; no definite D call. V shed 7 bases and J shed 0 bases, with 10 bases lying between them. Germline CDR1 reads ENHRY; CDR2 reads SYGVKD. The CDR3 spans 13 residues. This CDR3 reads CAINGRSSYEQYF. In DNA form, the CDR3 reads TGTGCCATCAACGGTAGGAGCTCCTACGAGCAGTACTTC.

The chain has TRBV5-1 and TRBJ2-1, with D hard to call. This CDR3 comprises 14 residues. The ends were cut back, 1 base at V and 7 bases at J, with 12 bases in the middle. From germline, CDR1 is SGHRS and CDR2 YFSETQ. The CDR3 spells CASSLLPASNEQFF. In DNA, the CDR3 is TGCGCCAGCAGCTTGCTCCCCGCGAGTAATGAGCAGTTCTTC.

This chain joins TRBV27 and TRBJ2-5; a possible D gene is TRBD2 (5 bases). Trimming took 6 bases from V and 4 from J, leaving 12 bases between them. Germline assignment: CDR1 MNHEY and CDR2 SMNVEV (reference sequence). The CDR3 has 13 amino acids. CDR3 in amino acids: CASRALRGETQYF. The CDR3 DNA sequence: TGTGCCAGCAGGGCCCTACGGGGAGAGACCCAGTACTTC.

This sequence joins TRBV9 and TRBJ1-1, with D unresolved. The CDR3 totals 16 residues. The germline gives CDR1 SGDLS, CDR2 YYNGEE. V gave up 0 bases and J gave up 0 bases, with 12 bases separating them. CDR3 loop: CASSVGLERMNTEAFF. DNA of the CDR3: TGTGCCAGCAGCGTAGGGCTGGAACGAATGAACACTGAAGCTTTCTTT.

This clonotype came up once. The rearrangement links TRBV18 to TRBJ2-7, with D possibly being TRBD1 (6 bases). Germline loops: CDR1 KGHSH, CDR2 LQKENI. With 6 bases removed from V and 6 bases from J, the gap between germline ends came to 15 bases. The CDR3 consists of 13 residues. The DNA for the CDR3 is TGTGCCAGCTCCCAAAAGGGGGACGGCGAGCAGTACTTC. It encodes CASSQKGDGEQYF.

The rearrangement links TRBV5-1 to TRBJ1-4; the D is unclear. The CDR3 loop spans 15 amino acids. V was shortened by 4 bases and J by 0 bases, with 10 bases between the two germline ends. CDR1 and CDR2 from the germline V gene are SGHRS and YFSETQ. The CDR3 DNA reads as TGCGCCAGCAGCGCCGACGGGGCAACTAATGAAAAACTGTTTTTT. This translates into CASSADGATNEKLFF.

The V and J genes are TRBV20-1 and TRBJ2-1; tentative D call: TRBD2 (7 bases). V gave up 7 bases and J gave up 10 bases, with 14 bases separating them. The CDR3 covers 11 residues. CDR1 is DFQATT and CDR2 is SNEGSKA in the germline V gene (reference sequence). CDR3 region: CSVGGAREQFF. The CDR3 DNA follows: TGCAGTGTTGGGGGGGCTAGAGAGCAGTTCTTC.

The chain joins TRBV11-2 to TRBJ2-3; a weak D match, TRBD2 (5 bases). V was cut by 5 bases and J by 4 bases, with 10 bases left in between. The CDR3 length is 13 residues. Per germline, CDR1 SGHAT and CDR2 FQNNGV. The DNA of the CDR3 is TGTGCCAGCAGCCCGCTGGAGGCAGATACGCAGTATTTT. It codes for CASSPLEADTQYF.

V gene TRBV23-1 combines with J gene TRBJ1-1; no reliable D call. TRBV23-1 is an ORF for which the function is uncertain. V gave up 6 bases and J gave up 0 bases, with 14 bases separating them. This CDR3 spans 15 amino acids. Written as DNA, the CDR3 is TGCGCCAGCAGACCCCCTTCGGGGATGAACACTGAAGCTTTCTTT. This sequence encodes CASRPPSGMNTEAFF.

The V call is TRBV20-1, the J call TRBJ1-1; 10 bases match TRBD1. Germline values: CDR1 DFQATT, CDR2 SNEGSKA (reference sequence). The CDR3 length is 15 residues. The J segment lost 5 bases and the V segment lost 5 bases, leaving 11 bases of the junction unmatched. The CDR3 nucleotides read TGCAGTGCTGACTCAGCGACAGGGGGCCGGACTGAAGCTTTCTTT. The encoded protein is CSADSATGGRTEAFF.

The V gene is TRBV5-4, the J gene TRBJ2-1; 16 bases map to TRBD2. This CDR3 spans 19 amino acids. From germline, CDR1 is SGHNT and CDR2 YYREEE (reference sequence). V trimming: 4 bases; J trimming: 5 bases; junction bases outside the gene matches: 12. CDR3 amino acids: CASSRSGTSGGVGHNEQFF. The DNA of the CDR3 is TGTGCCAGCAGCAGGTCCGGGACTAGCGGGGGGGTAGGGCACAATGAGCAGTTCTTC. Full variable domain (missing parts from reference TRBV5-4 and TRBJ2-1): ETGVTQSPTHLIKTRGQQVTLRCSSQSGHNTVSWYQQALGQGPQFIFQYYREEENGRGNFPPRFSGLQFPNYSSELNVNALELDDSALYLCASSRSGTSGGVGHNEQFFGPGTRLTVL.

J is TRBJ2-1 and V is TRBV30, with unresolved D. Trimming took 3 bases from V and 9 from J, leaving 15 bases between them. The V gene's germline CDR1 is GTSNPN and CDR2 SVGIG (reference sequence). This CDR3 has 13 residues. The CDR3 spells CAWSPANRGEQFF. The CDR3 bases are TGTGCCTGGAGCCCTGCCAATCGTGGTGAGCAGTTCTTC.

The CDR3 loop is CASSPDRRGEQFF. CDR3 DNA sequence: TGTGCCAGCAGCCCGGACAGGAGGGGTGAGCAGTTCTTC. The chain carries TRBV27 and TRBJ2-1; D possibly corresponds to TRBD1 (7 bases). Trimming left V 6 bases short and J 9 bases short, with 15 bases between. CDR3 length equals 13 residues. CDR1 is MNHEY, CDR2 SMNVEV, per germline (reference sequence).

The chain employs TRBV9 and TRBJ2-5; 7 nucleotides align to TRBD1. CDR3 length: 16 residues. Trimming at V came to 0 bases and at J to 0 bases, leaving 5 bases not matched to a gene. Per the germline V gene, CDR1 is SGDLS and CDR2 is YYNGEE. This chain's CDR3 is CASSVDGRGYQETQYF. The CDR3 nucleotides read TGTGCCAGCAGCGTAGATGGCAGGGGGTACCAAGAGACCCAGTACTTC.

The chain is built from TRBV2 and TRBJ2-5, with D hard to call. The germline gives CDR1 SNHLY, CDR2 FYNNEI. The V gene lost 7 bases and the J gene lost 5 bases, with 20 bases spanning the gap. The CDR3 length is 15 residues. The CDR3 nucleotides read TGTGCCAGCATGAGAGCCAGTGTCGTGGGGGAGACCCAGTACTTC. Translated, it gives CASMRASVVGETQYF.